The T cell receptor (beta chain) under discussion was sequenced for a study of T cell responses to AZD1222 COVID-19 vaccine (dated by TCRdb to 2020 to 2023). Study-level background: AZD1222 recipients with second doses at about 4 weeks or about 12 weeks were pooled, because spike-specific TCR depth and breadth did not differ between schedules. TCR sequencing was performed for some 250 trial participants, of whom about 210 were given two doses of AZD1222 and around 26 were given two doses of MenACWY control vaccine. Enrollment into the trials was organized by age into subgroups of 18-55, 56-69 and 70-plus years, and those subgroups contained roughly 150, 30 and 60 TCR-sequenced participants, respectively. What the work shows at the level of the full study, not this receptor alone: After two AZD1222 doses, spike-specific TCR breadth and depth were significantly higher than at day 0 and than in MenACWY recipients. The 56-69-year group was small, and its depth increase did not reach significance, likely because of low power. Because no samples from the day 14 peak response were available, repertoires could be characterized only after the peak T cell response. Participants were mostly white British, with more females than males. The authors suggested clonal diversity may have been underestimated. Conclusions about previously exposed vaccinees are limited, since just a handful of AZD1222 recipients were seropositive for SARS-CoV-2 at baseline. CD4 TCRs associated with the vaccine covered the entire spike protein, and the dominant responses were in regions 160-218 and 743-854. Epitopes outside the regions mutated in the B.1.351 and B.1.1.7 variants were reportedly recognized by nearly half of the unique spike-specific TCRs.

What this sample's time point label stands for: baseline before first vaccination. Vaccinee samples came from UK trials COV001 and COV002, including a single-blind randomized controlled phase 2/3 trial of AZD1222 (ChAdOx1 nCoV-19) in healthy adults. Trial participant PBMC samples were collected at day 0 and day 28 after the second dose for TCRbeta chain sequencing. This clone came up a few times. Its antigen is unknown. Base qualities are missing; no much larger clone stands one base away. Trimming removed 1 base from V and 1 base from J, leaving 20 bases between the germline ends. The CDR3, from cysteine to phenylalanine, totals 19 residues. Just CDR3 DNA is preserved here, 57 bases in frame from base 1. The CDR1 and CDR2 encoded by the germline V gene (reference sequence) are SEHNR and FQNEAQ. The CDR3 regions of human TCRbeta chains were analyzed by immunosequencing. On the authors' methods: TCRs in the repertoires were compared against a reference library of SARS-CoV-2-specific TCRs that had been generated with the MIRA antigen-specificity platform. Breadth meant the fraction of unique TCRs that were SARS-CoV-2-associated, whereas depth meant the fraction of total T cells that were SARS-CoV-2-associated. Each spike-specific TCR was assigned to its reactive spike region and to a CD4 or CD8 class using the MIRA data. Log10-transformed breadth and depth values were compared by one-way ANOVA with Sidak's multiple comparisons tests. TCRdb mirrors the immuneACCESS table, restricted to in-frame sequences. Some clones are absent from its copies; in checked studies, under half trace to an unresolved V gene, and the reason for the others is unknown. The V and J calls and clone size come from that table; D and trimming were worked out from the DNA. Recorded for this sample are about 100,000 clones; about 90% of them occurred a single time. The ten biggest clones cover approximately 15% of the sample.

The clonotype comes from an adult in good health. This specimen was peripheral blood, taken on day 0 of AZD1222 vaccination. The sequence is built from TRBV7-9 and TRBJ2-1, with a tentative D call of TRBD1 or TRBD2, each matching 5 bases. The CDR3 reads CASSLETGGYIASYNEQFF. The DNA is TGTGCCAGCAGCTTAGAAACAGGAGGCTACATAGCTTCCTACAATGAGCAGTTCTTC.